The rows below give T cell receptor beta chains drawn from one sample of a study of circulating CD8 cells and anti-PD-1 response in melanoma. TCRdb fed the reads into MiXCR, producing one record per CDR3 protein. Of some 1,900 distinct CDR3 sequences listed, less than 9% are singletons. The source material was CD8+ T cells from PBMCs, sampled at baseline or after one month of anti-PD-1 therapy (not recorded which). All receptors come from a human donor with melanoma. The CDR3 runs from the conserved cysteine through the conserved F or W. Fields, in order: clone size, J gene, D gene, V gene, CDR3 protein, CDR3 DNA. The D gene is left open where the match is weak. Some rows have no size entry. The others give once, few or many, or a class for an expanded clone.

medium-sized TRBJ1-3 . TRBV10-3 CAISEDGNTIYF TGTGCCATCAGTGAAGACGGAAACACCATATATTTT
medium-sized TRBJ2-7 . TRBV27 CASSLGVGEQYF TGTGCCAGCAGTTTAGGGGTGGGGGAGCAGTACTTC
medium-sized TRBJ2-7 . TRBV5-4 CASSFGVGGEQYF TGTGCCAGCAGCTTCGGGGTAGGTGGAGAGCAGTACTTC
medium-sized TRBJ2-1 TRBD2 TRBV14 CASSQGGSYNEQFF TGTGCCAGCAGCCAAGGCGGGAGTTACAATGAGCAGTTCTTC
few TRBJ2-5 TRBD2 TRBV5-4 CASSLPGLEETQYF TGTGCCAGCAGCTTGCCGGGACTAGAGGAGACCCAGTACTTC
medium-sized TRBJ1-1 . TRBV6-1 CASSTGPGQSEAFF TGTGCCAGCAGCACCGGGCCAGGGCAAAGTGAAGCTTTCTTT
large TRBJ2-1 . TRBV6-6 CASSPDRLYNEQFF TGTGCCAGCAGCCCGGACCGACTCTACAATGAGCAGTTCTTC
medium-sized TRBJ2-2 . TRBV4-3 CASSQEGGLGQQGDTGELFF TGCGCCAGCAGCCAAGAGGGCGGTCTTGGACAGCAAGGGGACACCGGGGAGCTGTTTTTT
medium-sized TRBJ2-1 TRBD1 TRBV25-1 CASSLTGWYNEQFF TGTGCCAGCAGTCTGACAGGGTGGTACAATGAGCAGTTCTTC
medium-sized TRBJ2-7 TRBD2 TRBV18 CASSPGIAGGNEQYF TGTGCCAGCTCACCAGGGATAGCGGGAGGAAACGAGCAGTACTTC
large TRBJ2-1 . TRBV28 CASNLDSYNEQFF TGTGCCAGCAACCTGGACAGCTACAATGAGCAGTTCTTC
. TRBJ1-6 . TRBV30 CAWSETAGGNSPLHF TGTGCCTGGAGTGAGACAGCCGGCGGTAATTCACCCCTCCACTTT
large TRBJ2-1 TRBD2 TRBV19 CASSIDSGSLNEQFF TGTGCCAGTAGTATAGATAGCGGGAGTCTGAATGAGCAGTTCTTC
medium-sized TRBJ2-2 TRBD2 TRBV19 CASRPGLAGTGELFF TGTGCCAGTCGGCCGGGACTAGCGGGGACCGGGGAGCTGTTTTTT
medium-sized TRBJ2-1 . TRBV27 CASSLMGNEQFF TGTGCCAGCAGTTTAATGGGGAATGAGCAGTTCTTC
medium-sized TRBJ2-7 . TRBV28 CASSLFLQGEQYF TGTGCCAGCAGTTTGTTCTTACAGGGCGAGCAGTACTTC
medium-sized TRBJ1-2 . TRBV24-1 CATSPGVTNYGYTF TGTGCCACCAGTCCGGGGGTGACTAACTATGGCTACACCTTC
medium-sized TRBJ1-1 . TRBV11-2 CASSLKQVEAFF TGTGCCAGCAGCTTAAAACAGGTCGAAGCTTTCTTT
medium-sized TRBJ2-1 . TRBV28 CASSLTARGSEQFF TGTGCCAGCAGTTTGACAGCGCGTGGAAGTGAGCAGTTCTTC
medium-sized TRBJ2-7 TRBD1 TRBV25-1 CASSEETGEGIYEQYF TGTGCCAGCAGTGAAGAAACAGGGGAAGGAATTTACGAGCAGTACTTC
medium-sized TRBJ1-2 . TRBV28 CASSIQIYYGYTF TGTGCCAGCAGTATCCAAATATACTATGGCTACACCTTC
medium-sized TRBJ2-3 TRBD2 TRBV2 CASRPSGGNTDTQYF TGTGCCAGCAGACCTAGCGGGGGGAACACAGATACGCAGTATTTT
medium-sized TRBJ2-5 TRBD1 TRBV24-1 CATSESGTGRRETQYF TGTGCCACCAGTGAATCTGGGACAGGTCGTCGGGAGACCCAGTACTTC
medium-sized TRBJ1-1 . TRBV28 CASSLGSSAEAFF TGTGCCAGCAGTTTAGGGTCCTCCGCTGAAGCTTTCTTT
few TRBJ2-1 . TRBV9 CASSEDTYNEQFF TGTGCCAGCAGCGAGGACACTTACAATGAGCAGTTCTTC
medium-sized TRBJ2-3 . TRBV9 CASSVGGNPDTQYF TGTGCCAGCAGCGTAGGCGGTAACCCAGATACGCAGTATTTT
. TRBJ1-1 . TRBV19 CASRWGSTEAFF TGTGCCAGTCGCTGGGGATCAACTGAAGCTTTCTTT
medium-sized TRBJ1-5 . TRBV28 CASRPFGLNQPQHF TGTGCCAGCAGACCCTTTGGTCTAAATCAGCCCCAGCATTTT
medium-sized TRBJ2-3 TRBD2 TRBV28 CASRYRSGSRTDTQYF TGTGCCAGCAGATATCGTAGCGGGTCACGCACAGATACGCAGTATTTT
large TRBJ1-2 TRBD1 TRBV29-1 CSGRDSYGYTF TGCAGCGGCCGGGACAGCTATGGCTACACCTTC
. TRBJ2-5 TRBD2 TRBV12-3/TRBV12-4 CASSLASAGGSETQYF TGTGCCAGCAGTTTAGCGAGCGCGGGGGGTTCTGAGACCCAGTACTTC
medium-sized TRBJ2-1 TRBD1 TRBV5-6 CASSLEGRGLHGEQFF TGTGCCAGCAGCTTGGAAGGCAGGGGGCTTCACGGTGAGCAGTTCTTC
medium-sized TRBJ2-1 TRBD1 TRBV28 CASRGVGTGGYEQFF TGTGCCAGCAGGGGCGTCGGGACAGGGGGCTATGAGCAGTTCTTC
medium-sized TRBJ2-7 . TRBV11-2 CASSYDRFEQYF TGTGCCAGCAGTTACGACCGGTTCGAGCAGTACTTC
medium-sized TRBJ1-1 TRBD1 TRBV19 CASSEGTVGTEAFF TGTGCCAGTAGTGAAGGGACAGTTGGAACTGAAGCTTTCTTT
medium-sized TRBJ1-1 . TRBV12-5 CASGPPWAPTEAFF TGTGCTAGTGGTCCCCCGTGGGCTCCGACTGAAGCTTTCTTT
medium-sized TRBJ1-1 TRBD1 TRBV27 CASWLTGLTEAFF TGTGCCAGCTGGCTGACAGGGCTTACTGAAGCTTTCTTT
medium-sized TRBJ2-1 . TRBV27 CASSSVSYNEQFF TGTGCCAGCAGTTCCGTTTCCTACAATGAGCAGTTCTTC
. TRBJ2-1 . TRBV19 CASSVDNLASYNEQFF TGTGCCAGTAGTGTAGATAACCTAGCCTCCTACAATGAGCAGTTCTTC
. TRBJ1-5 TRBD1 TRBV6-6 CASSYHRQGGQPQHF TGTGCCAGCAGTTACCACCGACAGGGTGGCCAGCCCCAGCATTTT
large TRBJ2-1 . TRBV11-2 CASSLANEQFF TGTGCCAGCAGCTTGGCGAATGAGCAGTTCTTC
medium-sized TRBJ2-5 . TRBV28 CASSFSFLGTQYF TGTGCCAGCAGTTTTTCCTTTCTCGGGACCCAGTACTTC
medium-sized TRBJ2-2 . TRBV23-1 CASSQLSGAVELFF TGCGCCAGCAGTCAACTGTCGGGGGCGGTGGAGCTGTTTTTT
medium-sized TRBJ2-3 . TRBV5-4 CASSVSLDTQYF TGTGCCAGCAGCGTATCTCTGGATACGCAGTATTTT
large TRBJ1-1 . TRBV5-6 CASSADSMNTEAFF TGTGCCAGCAGCGCGGACAGCATGAACACTGAAGCTTTCTTT
medium-sized TRBJ2-5 . TRBV28 CASGQPVQETQYF TGTGCCAGCGGGCAGCCCGTTCAAGAGACCCAGTACTTC